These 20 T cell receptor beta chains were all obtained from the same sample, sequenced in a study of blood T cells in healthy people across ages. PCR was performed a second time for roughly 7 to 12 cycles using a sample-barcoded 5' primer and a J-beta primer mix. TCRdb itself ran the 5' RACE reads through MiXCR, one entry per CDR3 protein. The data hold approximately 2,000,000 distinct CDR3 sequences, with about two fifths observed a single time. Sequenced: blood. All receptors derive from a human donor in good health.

CDR3 sequence reads: CSAPPQGLAGHTDTQYF. The CDR3 coding sequence is TGCAGTGCTCCCCCTCAGGGACTAGCGGGACACACAGATACGCAGTATTTT. The V call is TRBV20-1, the J call TRBJ2-3; 13 bases are shared with TRBD2. CDR3 size: 17 residues. The V segment lost 5 bases and the J segment 2 bases; nucleotides outside the gene matches: 10. CDR1 is DFQATT and CDR2 is SNEGSKA in the germline V gene (reference sequence).

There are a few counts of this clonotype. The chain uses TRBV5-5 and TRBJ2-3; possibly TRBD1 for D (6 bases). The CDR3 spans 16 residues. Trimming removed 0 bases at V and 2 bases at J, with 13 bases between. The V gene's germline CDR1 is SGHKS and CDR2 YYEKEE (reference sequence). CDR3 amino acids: CASSLVGTSYTDTQYF. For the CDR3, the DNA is TGTGCCAGCAGCTTGGTAGGGACATCATACACAGATACGCAGTATTTT.

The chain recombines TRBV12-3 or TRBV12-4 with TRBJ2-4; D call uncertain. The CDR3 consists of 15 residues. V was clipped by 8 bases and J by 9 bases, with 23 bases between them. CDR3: CASSTYDQSLAIQYF. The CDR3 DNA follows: TGTGCCAGCTCAACCTATGACCAGTCCTTGGCCATTCAGTACTTC.

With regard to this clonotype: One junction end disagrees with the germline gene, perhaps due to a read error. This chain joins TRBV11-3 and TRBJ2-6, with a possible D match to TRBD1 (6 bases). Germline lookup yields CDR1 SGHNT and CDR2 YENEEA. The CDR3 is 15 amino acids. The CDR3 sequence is CASSLDSSGANVRTF. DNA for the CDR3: TGTGCCAGCAGCTTGGACAGCTCTGGGGCCAACGTCCGGACTTTC.

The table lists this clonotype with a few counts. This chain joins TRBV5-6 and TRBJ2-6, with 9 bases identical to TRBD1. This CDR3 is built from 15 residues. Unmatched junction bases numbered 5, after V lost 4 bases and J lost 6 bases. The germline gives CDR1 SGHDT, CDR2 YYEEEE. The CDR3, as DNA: TGTGCCAGCAGCAAGGACAGGGGAAAGGCCAACGTCCTGACTTTC. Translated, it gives CASSKDRGKANVLTF.

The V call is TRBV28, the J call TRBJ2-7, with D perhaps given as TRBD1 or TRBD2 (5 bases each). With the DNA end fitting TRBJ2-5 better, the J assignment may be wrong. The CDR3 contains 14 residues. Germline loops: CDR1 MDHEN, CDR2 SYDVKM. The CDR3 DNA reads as TGTGCCAGCACCGCGAGGGGCCTCCGGGAGACCCAGTACTTC. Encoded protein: CASTARGLRETQYF.

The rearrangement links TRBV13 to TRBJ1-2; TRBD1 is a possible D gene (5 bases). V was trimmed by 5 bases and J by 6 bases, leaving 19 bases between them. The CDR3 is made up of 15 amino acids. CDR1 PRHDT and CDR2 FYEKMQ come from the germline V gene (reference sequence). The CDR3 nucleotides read TGTGCCAGCAGCCAACTTCCCAGGGAAATGGATGGCTACACCTTC. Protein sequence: CASSQLPREMDGYTF.

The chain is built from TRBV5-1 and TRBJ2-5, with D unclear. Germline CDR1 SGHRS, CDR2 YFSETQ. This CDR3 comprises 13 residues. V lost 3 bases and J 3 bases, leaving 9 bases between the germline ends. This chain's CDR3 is CASSWAIEETQYF. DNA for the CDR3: TGCGCCAGCAGCTGGGCAATTGAAGAGACCCAGTACTTC. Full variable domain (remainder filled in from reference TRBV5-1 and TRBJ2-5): KAGVTQTPRYLIKTRGQQVTLSCSPISGHRSVSWYQQTPGQGLQFLFEYFSETQRNKGNFPGRFSGRQFSNSRSEMNVSTLELGDSALYLCASSWAIEETQYFGPGTRLLVL.

The CDR3 sequence: CASSPGTGTIWQPQHF. DNA of the CDR3: TGTGCCAGCAGCCCCGGGACAGGGACTATATGGCAGCCCCAGCATTTT. V usage is TRBV7-2 and J usage is TRBJ1-5; the match to TRBD1 covers 9 bases. The CDR3 spans 16 residues. Germline trimming cut 5 bases from V and 7 bases from J; bases unmatched to any gene: 12. Germline V CDR1 and CDR2: SGHTA, FQGNSA.

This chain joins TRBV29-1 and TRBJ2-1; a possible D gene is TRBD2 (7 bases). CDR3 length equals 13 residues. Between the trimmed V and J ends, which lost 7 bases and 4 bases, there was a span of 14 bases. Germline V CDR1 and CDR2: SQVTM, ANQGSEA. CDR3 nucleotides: TGCAGCGCAGGGGAGGGGTTTTACAATGAGCAGTTCTTC. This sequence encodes CSAGEGFYNEQFF.

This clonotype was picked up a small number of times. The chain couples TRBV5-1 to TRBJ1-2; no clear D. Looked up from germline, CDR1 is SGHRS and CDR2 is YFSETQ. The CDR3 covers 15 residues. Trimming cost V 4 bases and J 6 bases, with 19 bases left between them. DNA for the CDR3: TGCGCCAGCAGCCCCACCATGAGGATTGAGGATGGCTACACCTTC. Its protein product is CASSPTMRIEDGYTF. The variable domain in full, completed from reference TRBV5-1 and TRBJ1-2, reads KAGVTQTPRYLIKTRGQQVTLSCSPISGHRSVSWYQQTPGQGLQFLFEYFSETQRNKGNFPGRFSGRQFSNSRSEMNVSTLELGDSALYLCASSPTMRIEDGYTFGSGTRLTVV.

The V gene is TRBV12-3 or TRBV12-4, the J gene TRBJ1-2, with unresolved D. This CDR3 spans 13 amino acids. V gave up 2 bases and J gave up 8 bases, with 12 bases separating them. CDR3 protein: CASSLHGVWGYTF. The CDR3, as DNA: TGTGCCAGCAGTTTACACGGGGTTTGGGGCTACACCTTC.

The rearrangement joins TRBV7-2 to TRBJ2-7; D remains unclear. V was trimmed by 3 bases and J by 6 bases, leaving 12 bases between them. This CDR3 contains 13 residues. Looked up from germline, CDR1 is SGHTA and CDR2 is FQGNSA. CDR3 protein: CASSFSFLGEQYF. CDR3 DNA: TGTGCCAGCAGCTTCAGCTTCTTGGGCGAGCAGTACTTC.

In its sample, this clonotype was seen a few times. The CDR3 DNA follows: TGTGCCAGCAGCGTCAGGTTCAGCTCCTACAATGAGCAGTTCTTC. Translation: CASSVRFSSYNEQFF. The V call is TRBV7-8, the J call TRBJ2-1, with unresolved D. This CDR3 region has 15 residues. Between the trimmed V and J ends, which lost 5 bases and 0 bases, there was a span of 11 bases. Germline lookup yields CDR1 SGHVS and CDR2 FQNEAQ.

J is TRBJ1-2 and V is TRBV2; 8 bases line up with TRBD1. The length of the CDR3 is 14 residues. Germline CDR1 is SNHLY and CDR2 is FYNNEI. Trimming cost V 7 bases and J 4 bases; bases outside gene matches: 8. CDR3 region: CASTSRTGSYGYTF. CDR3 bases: TGTGCCAGCACTTCAAGGACAGGGTCCTATGGCTACACCTTC. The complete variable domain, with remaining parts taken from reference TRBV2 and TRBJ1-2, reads EPEVTQTPSHQVTQMGQEVILRCVPISNHLYFYWYRQILGQKVEFLVSFYNNEISEKSEIFDDQFSVERPDGSNFTLKIRSTKLEDSAMYFCASTSRTGSYGYTFGSGTRLTVV.

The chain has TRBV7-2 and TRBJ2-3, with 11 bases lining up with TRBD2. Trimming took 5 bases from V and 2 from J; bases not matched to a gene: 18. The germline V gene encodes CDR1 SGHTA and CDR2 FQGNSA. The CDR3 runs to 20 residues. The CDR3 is CASSPFRRGTSGPLTDTQYF. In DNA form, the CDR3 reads TGTGCCAGCAGCCCTTTTCGCCGGGGGACTAGCGGTCCCCTCACAGATACGCAGTATTTT.

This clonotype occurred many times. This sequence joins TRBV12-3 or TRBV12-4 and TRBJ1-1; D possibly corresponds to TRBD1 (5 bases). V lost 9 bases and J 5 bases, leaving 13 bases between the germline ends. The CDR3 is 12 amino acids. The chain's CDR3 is CASEGWGTEAFF. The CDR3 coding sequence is TGTGCCAGTGAAGGTTGGGGGACTGAAGCTTTCTTT.

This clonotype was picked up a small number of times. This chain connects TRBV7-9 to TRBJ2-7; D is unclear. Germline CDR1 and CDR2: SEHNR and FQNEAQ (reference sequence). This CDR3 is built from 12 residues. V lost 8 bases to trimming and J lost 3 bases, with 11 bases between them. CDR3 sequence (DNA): TGTGCCAGCCAACTGGGGTTCTACGAGCAGTACTTC. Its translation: CASQLGFYEQYF. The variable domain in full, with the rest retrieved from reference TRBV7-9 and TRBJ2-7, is DTGVSQNPRHKITKRGQNVTFRCDPISEHNRLYWYRQTLGQGPEFLTYFQNEAQLEKSRLLSDRFSAERPKGSFSTLEIQRTEQGDSAMYLCASQLGFYEQYFGPGTRLTVT.

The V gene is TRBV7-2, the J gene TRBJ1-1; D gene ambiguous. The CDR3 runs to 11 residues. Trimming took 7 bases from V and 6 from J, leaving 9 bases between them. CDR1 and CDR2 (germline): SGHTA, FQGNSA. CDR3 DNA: TGTGCCAGCACCTCTTATGCTGAAGCTTTCTTT. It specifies CASTSYAEAFF.

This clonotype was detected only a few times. CDR3 nucleotide sequence: TGTGCCAGCAGCTCTGGGTTGGGGGCCCTCGGCGGAGACATTCAGTACTTC. Protein: CASSSGLGALGGDIQYF. J is TRBJ2-4 and V is TRBV7-2, with a tentative D call TRBD1 (6 bases). V shed 4 bases and J shed 8 bases, with 24 bases lying between them. The CDR3 extends over 17 amino acids. Germline lookup yields CDR1 SGHTA and CDR2 FQGNSA.